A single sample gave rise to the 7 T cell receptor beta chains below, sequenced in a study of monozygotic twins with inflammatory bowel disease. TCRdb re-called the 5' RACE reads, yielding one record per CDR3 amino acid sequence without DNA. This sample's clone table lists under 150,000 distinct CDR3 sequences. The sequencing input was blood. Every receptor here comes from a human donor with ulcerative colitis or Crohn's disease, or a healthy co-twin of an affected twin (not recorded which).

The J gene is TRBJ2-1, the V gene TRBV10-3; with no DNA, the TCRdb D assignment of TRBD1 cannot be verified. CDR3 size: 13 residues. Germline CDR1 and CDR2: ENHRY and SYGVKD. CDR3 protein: CAISGQGNNEQFF.

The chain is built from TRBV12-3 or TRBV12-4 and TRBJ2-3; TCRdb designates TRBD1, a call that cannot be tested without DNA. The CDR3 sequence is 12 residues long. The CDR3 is CASTIGGDTQYF.

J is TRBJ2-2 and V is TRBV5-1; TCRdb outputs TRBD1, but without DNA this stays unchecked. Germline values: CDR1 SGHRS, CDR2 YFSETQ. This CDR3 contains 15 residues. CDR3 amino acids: CASSVGTANTGELFF. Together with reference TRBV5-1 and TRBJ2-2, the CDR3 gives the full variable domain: KAGVTQTPRYLIKTRGQQVTLSCSPISGHRSVSWYQQTPGQGLQFLFEYFSETQRNKGNFPGRFSGRQFSNSRSEMNVSTLELGDSALYLCASSVGTANTGELFFGEGSRLTVL.

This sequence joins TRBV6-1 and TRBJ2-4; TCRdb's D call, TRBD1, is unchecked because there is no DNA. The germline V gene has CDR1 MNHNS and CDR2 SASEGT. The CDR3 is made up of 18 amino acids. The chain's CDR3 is CASSPSPGTILAKNIQYF.

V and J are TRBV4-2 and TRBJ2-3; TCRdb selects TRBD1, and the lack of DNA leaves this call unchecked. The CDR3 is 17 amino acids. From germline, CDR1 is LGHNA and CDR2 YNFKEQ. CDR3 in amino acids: CASSQGGVFVVTDTQYF.

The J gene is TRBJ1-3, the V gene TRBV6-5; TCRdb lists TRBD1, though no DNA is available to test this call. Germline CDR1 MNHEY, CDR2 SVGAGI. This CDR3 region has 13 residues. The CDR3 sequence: CASTAPSGNTIYF.

The CDR3 reads CSARVLLSPSSYEQYF. V and J are TRBV20-1 and TRBJ2-7. CDR3 length equals 16 residues. Germline lookup yields CDR1 DFQATT and CDR2 SNEGSKA (reference sequence).